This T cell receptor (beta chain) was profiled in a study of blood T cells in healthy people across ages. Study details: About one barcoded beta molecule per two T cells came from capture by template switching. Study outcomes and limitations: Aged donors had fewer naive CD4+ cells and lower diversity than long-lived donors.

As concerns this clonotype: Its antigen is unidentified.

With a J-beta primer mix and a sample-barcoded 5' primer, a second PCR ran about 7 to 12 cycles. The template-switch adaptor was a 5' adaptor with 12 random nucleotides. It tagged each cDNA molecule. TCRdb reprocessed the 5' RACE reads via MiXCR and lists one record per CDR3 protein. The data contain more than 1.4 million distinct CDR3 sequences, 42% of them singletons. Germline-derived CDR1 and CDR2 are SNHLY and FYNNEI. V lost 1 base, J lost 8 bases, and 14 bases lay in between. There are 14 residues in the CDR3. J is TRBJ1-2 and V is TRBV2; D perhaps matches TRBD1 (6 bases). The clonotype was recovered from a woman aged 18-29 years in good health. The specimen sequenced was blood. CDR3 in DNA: TGTGCCAGCAGTGAAGGGGGCAGGGGTCGAGGCTACACCTTC. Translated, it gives CASSEGGRGRGYTF.